This T cell receptor (beta chain) was retrieved from a study of T cells in Graves' hyperthyroidism and ophthalmopathy. Study outcomes and limitations: Classification by a 13 V-J model distinguished ophthalmopathy from stable hyperthyroidism.

Concerning this clonotype itself: The antigen remains undetermined.

The V gene lost 3 bases and the J gene lost 0 bases, with 14 bases spanning the gap. Germline CDR1 LNHDA, CDR2 SQIVND (reference sequence). This CDR3 spans 16 amino acids. Using RNA transcripts as the source, TCR beta CDR3 regions were amplified. HTBI primers drove first-round RT-PCR of the TCR CDR3. Via MiXCR, TCRdb re-called the multiplex PCR reads, giving one row per CDR3 protein. The data show around 360,000 distinct CDR3 sequences, around 15% seen once. This receptor was obtained from an older woman with Graves' ophthalmopathy. The chain carries TRBV19 and TRBJ1-1; maybe TRBD1 (6 bases). The sample taken for sequencing was blood. CDR3 amino acids: CASSIRGQFMNTEAFF. In DNA form, the CDR3 reads TGTGCCAGTAGTATCAGGGGACAATTCATGAACACTGAAGCTTTCTTT.